The following is a T cell receptor (beta chain) sequence with its context. Trimming shortened V by 3 bases and J by 4 bases, and 4 bases separated the two germline ends. CDR1 and CDR2 from the germline V gene are MDHEN and SYDVKM. The CDR3 covers 13 residues. The sample originates from a study of ipilimumab plus nivolumab after autologous stem cell transplantation. The table came from immunoSEQ multiplex PCR; TCRdb's copy has only in-frame clones and leaves some out. This sample has some 16,000 clones, with approximately 75% found just once. V and J are TRBV28 and TRBJ2-6, with D unresolved. This clonotype was sampled from a male donor with diffuse large B-cell lymphoma. This specimen was PBMCs, taken in a trial of ipilimumab plus nivolumab as post-transplant consolidation. CDR3 loop: CASSLGGANVLTF. CDR3 bases: TGTGCCAGCAGTTTGGGCGGGGCCAACGTCCTGACTTTC.